One T cell receptor beta chain is described in this entry. The antigen is unknown. The sample is drawn from a study of OX40 agonist ivuxolimab in advanced cancers. Turning to the study itself: Patients took ivuxolimab, an agonistic anti-OX40 (CD134) antibody.

Unmatched junction bases numbered 16, after V lost 0 bases and J lost 7 bases. CDR1 SGHDT and CDR2 YYEEEE come from the germline V gene. The CDR3 has 18 amino acids. The study, taken as a whole, reports: On average, CD8+ T cells had more expanded clones than CD4+. At doses 0.1 to 3.0 mg/kg, CD4+ and CD8+ clones expanded.

The method was immunoSEQ multiplex PCR; TCRdb's version includes in-frame clones alone and lacks a portion of them. The table lists 65,000 to 95,000 clones, around 85% of them singletons. The clonotype comes from an adult with an advanced solid tumor such as melanoma, head and neck, liver or kidney cancer. The material sequenced was CD4+ or CD8+ T cells sorted from blood, taken in a trial of the OX40 agonist ivuxolimab. V usage is TRBV5-6 and J usage is TRBJ2-1, with TRBD2 identical over 7 bases. Written as DNA, the CDR3 is TGTGCCAGCAGCTTGGAGGGGCGGTGGGCGGGGCGGGGGAATGAGCAGTTCTTC. It encodes CASSLEGRWAGRGNEQFF. Combining the CDR3 with reference TRBV5-6 and TRBJ2-1 gives the whole variable domain DAGVTQSPTHLIKTRGQQVTLRCSPKSGHDTVSWYQQALGQGPQFIFQYYEEEERQRGNFPDRFSGHQFPNYSSELNVNALLLGDSALYLCASSLEGRWAGRGNEQFFGPGTRLTVL.